In its sample, the clone carrying this TCR beta chain was seen a few times. Its matching antigen is unknown. Germline loops: CDR1 GTSNPN, CDR2 SVGIG (reference sequence). V dropped 3 bases and J dropped 0; count of bases not matched to a gene: 1. The CDR3 totals 13 residues. The entry originates in a study of T-cell reconstitution after alpha-beta-depleted transplantation in children. Using unique molecular identifiers, the investigators prepared the TCRbeta library. Each CDR3 protein is one row after TCRdb ran MiXCR on the PCR reads. Of more than 400,000 distinct CDR3 sequences detected, more than 9.5% appear once; the ten largest clones hold 14%. Study-level points and caveats: At the one-year point after transplant, T-cell counts and TCRbeta diversity were found to come mostly from T cells that had been newly produced. Reportedly, roughly two months post-transplant, alpha-beta T cells arose from several hundred expanded graft clones. The study traced high day-60 TCRbeta diversity in some patients to surviving recipient T cells and thymic progenitors.

This TCR derives from a female patient between 2 and 15 years old who had a stem cell transplant for aplastic anemia, so the T cells may come from the graft donor. This chain connects TRBV30 to TRBJ2-7; the match to TRBD1 covers 8 bases. The specimen comprised PBMCs, mostly from graft donor cells, sampled 180 days after TCRalphabeta/CD19-depleted stem cell transplant. As DNA, the CDR3 is TGTGCCTGGAGCACAGGGGGCTCCTACGAGCAGTACTTC. It encodes CAWSTGGSYEQYF.